The 7 T cell receptor beta chains given below trace back to one sample, sequenced in a study of cytomegalovirus exposure and HLA in healthy donors. The PCR contained 60 Vbeta and 13 Jbeta primers. Profiled with immunoSEQ multiplex PCR; TCRdb holds only in-frame clones, not every one. This sample has more than 140,000 clones, with approximately 78% found just once. The specimen was PBMCs. All receptors come from a man aged 18 to 35 in good health and CMV-seropositive.

The V call is TRBV2, the J call TRBJ2-1; 15 nucleotides align to TRBD2. The CDR3 sequence is 15 residues long. Germline trimming cut 4 bases from V and 7 bases from J; bases unmatched to any gene: 2. Germline loops: CDR1 SNHLY, CDR2 FYNNEI. The CDR3 reads CASSGTSGRANEQFF. The CDR3 DNA reads as TGTGCCAGCAGTGGGACTAGCGGGAGGGCTAATGAGCAGTTCTTC.

J is TRBJ2-5 and V is TRBV5-1; 8 bases match TRBD2. The germline V gene has CDR1 SGHRS and CDR2 YFSETQ. V lost 6 bases and J lost 3; bases outside the gene matches: 10. CDR3 length equals 15 residues. The CDR3 reads CASTVRSGSKETQYF. The CDR3 DNA sequence: TGCGCCAGCACCGTACGAAGCGGGAGTAAAGAGACCCAGTACTTC.

The chain uses TRBV7-8 and TRBJ1-5; weak D call: TRBD1 (5 bases). V lost 1 base and J lost 2, with 15 bases in between. The CDR3 is 17 amino acids. In germline, CDR1 is SGHVS, CDR2 FQNEAQ. CDR3 residues: CASSLGTLDTGNQPQHF. The CDR3 coding sequence is TGTGCCAGCAGCTTAGGGACGTTGGACACAGGCAATCAGCCCCAGCATTTT.

The chain uses TRBV5-4 and TRBJ2-2, with 7 bases lining up with TRBD2. CDR3 length: 16 amino acids. From germline, CDR1 is SGHNT and CDR2 YYREEE (reference sequence). V gave up 4 bases and J gave up 5 bases; unmatched junction bases: 11. CDR3 sequence: CASSLSSGEGTGELFF. In nucleotides, the CDR3 is TGTGCCAGCAGCCTATCTAGCGGAGAGGGGACCGGGGAGCTGTTTTTT.

This rearrangement joins TRBV6-5 to TRBJ1-5; D uncertain. Per germline, CDR1 MNHEY and CDR2 SVGAGI. Trimming pared 5 bases from V and 2 bases from J, leaving 7 bases between. This CDR3 is 13 amino acids long. The CDR3 DNA reads TGTGCCAGCAGTCTGTCGGGCAATCAGCCCCAGCATTTT. Translating it yields CASSLSGNQPQHF.

This chain connects TRBV28 to TRBJ2-7; D perhaps matches TRBD2 (5 bases). V lost 3 bases and J 5 bases, leaving 14 bases between the germline ends. The CDR3 totals 14 residues. Germline V gene lookup returns CDR1 MDHEN and CDR2 SYDVKM. The CDR3 is CASSFRGSGDEQYF. DNA for the CDR3: TGTGCCAGCAGTTTTAGAGGGAGTGGGGACGAGCAGTACTTC. Supplemented by reference TRBV28 and TRBJ2-7, the full variable domain reads DVKVTQSSRYLVKRTGEKVFLECVQDMDHENMFWYRQDPGLGLRLIYFSYDVKMKEKGDIPEGYSVSREKKERFSLILESASTNQTSMYLCASSFRGSGDEQYFGPGTRLTVT.

This clone was recorded only once. The chain has TRBV14 and TRBJ1-1; possible D gene TRBD1, 6 bases. Germline loops: CDR1 SGHDN, CDR2 FVKESK. Trimming removed 0 bases at V and 1 base at J, with 18 bases between. This CDR3 contains 18 residues. The CDR3 DNA is TGTGCCAGCAGCCAAGATTACGGGTGGGGGGGCCCGAACACTGAAGCTTTCTTT. As protein: CASSQDYGWGGPNTEAFF.